This is a list of T cell receptor beta chains from one sample in a study of regulatory T cells in long-lasting Graves disease. TCRdb reprocessed the multiplex PCR reads with MiXCR, giving one entry per CDR3 protein. The sample consists of 350,000 to 500,000 distinct CDR3 sequences, around a fifth of them appearing once. The sequenced sample was peripheral blood mononuclear cells (PBMCs), obtained when the disease was refractory, from a patient treated with antithyroid drugs. These receptors were collected from a female donor with Graves disease. Both conserved end residues are trimmed from each CDR3. A D gene is named only where the DNA matches it firmly.

CDR3 protein,J gene,V gene,D gene
ASRYAGLPYEQY,TRBJ2-7,TRBV2,-
ACPRAGYGYT,TRBJ1-2,TRBV30,-
SARLADSYEQY,TRBJ2-7,TRBV20-1,-
ASSTRDGSRYEQY,TRBJ2-7,TRBV5-1,-
ASSDRGDLAQY,TRBJ2-5,TRBV6-1,-
ASSLGTDYEQY,TRBJ2-7,TRBV5-6,-
ASSYRDGNSYEQY,TRBJ2-7,TRBV28,-
ASSLGLRAPDQETQY,TRBJ2-5,TRBV7-9,-
ASRDEGVYEQY,TRBJ2-7,TRBV10-2,-
SARASSGTGEQY,TRBJ2-7,TRBV20-1,TRBD2
ASSPDNQETQY,TRBJ2-5,TRBV7-9,-
ASSLDREGLATETQY,TRBJ2-5,TRBV7-8,TRBD2
ASILSGQGRRVAGSSSYNEQF,TRBJ2-1,TRBV12-3/TRBV12-4,-
ASSFRAGPHEQY,TRBJ2-7,TRBV5-6,-
ASDRGPYGYT,TRBJ1-2,TRBV30,TRBD1
ASSYSRIAGGQETQY,TRBJ2-5,TRBV6-5,TRBD2
SARQRYEQY,TRBJ2-7,TRBV20-1,-
SARTPGQGSTEAF,TRBJ1-1,TRBV20-1,TRBD1
ASSLAGGQETQY,TRBJ2-5,TRBV28,TRBD2
SFRKNPSTDTQY,TRBJ2-3,TRBV29-1,-
SGTTPRPRGTFQETQY,TRBJ2-5,TRBV20-1,-
ASRRRDYEQY,TRBJ2-7,TRBV12-3/TRBV12-4,-
ASGQQGTSGELF,TRBJ2-2,TRBV6-2/TRBV6-3,-
ATSFQKTGNTEAF,TRBJ1-1,TRBV15,-
ASSPRGAGGISEQY,TRBJ2-7,TRBV12-3/TRBV12-4,TRBD2
ASSLRLATDTQY,TRBJ2-3,TRBV27,-
ASSQAGVRGAF,TRBJ1-1,TRBV14,-
SAYTDRFEGFTEAF,TRBJ1-1,TRBV20-1,-
ASSLGWRAGEQY,TRBJ2-7,TRBV11-1,-
ASSLVGGGTFTYEQY,TRBJ2-7,TRBV27,-
ASSLQGLSNQPQH,TRBJ1-5,TRBV27,-
AISDLQLGEQY,TRBJ2-7,TRBV10-3,-
ASSLTQGKRSGRRDNEQF,TRBJ2-1,TRBV28,TRBD2
ASRPDRGSQQY,TRBJ2-7,TRBV12-3/TRBV12-4,-
ASSAFGEQF,TRBJ2-1,TRBV2,-
ASMLARDADTQY,TRBJ2-3,TRBV2,-
ASSWGTSGSPEQY,TRBJ2-7,TRBV5-1,TRBD2
ASGDRGEAF,TRBJ1-1,TRBV28,TRBD1
ASSLQEVTGELF,TRBJ2-2,TRBV12-3/TRBV12-4,-
ASSLGFWDGDYYTQRTQY,TRBJ2-5,TRBV28,-
ASAGGGMNTEAF,TRBJ1-1,TRBV12-3/TRBV12-4,-
ASQEWAGEKLF,TRBJ1-4,TRBV6-1,-
ASSLATGLYSNQPQH,TRBJ1-5,TRBV7-2,TRBD1
ASSLVVGGRSGNTIY,TRBJ1-3,TRBV7-2,TRBD1
ASQPGTLRETQY,TRBJ2-5,TRBV2,-
ASSPGLESYEQY,TRBJ2-7,TRBV28,TRBD2
AWSTRQLSGNTIY,TRBJ1-3,TRBV30,-
ASSLGFGETQY,TRBJ2-5,TRBV7-8,-